The text below deals with one T cell receptor beta chain. Libraries were prepared by immunoSEQ multiplex PCR; TCRdb keeps only in-frame clonotypes and omits some of them. The sample contains tens of thousands of clones, 89% of which appear only once. This specimen belongs to a study of T cell changes during pregnancy in multiple sclerosis. The CDR3 length is 16 residues. J gave up 5 bases and V 4 bases, and 13 bases lay outside the gene matches. CDR1 is SGHDT, CDR2 YYEEEE, per germline. The chain employs TRBV5-6 and TRBJ2-5; 8 nucleotides align to TRBD1. The material sequenced was CD8+ T cells from peripheral blood mononuclear cells, taken in the second trimester of pregnancy. This TCR derives from a female donor with multiple sclerosis, enrolled in a pregnancy study. CDR3 region: CASSEVQGDTPETQYF. The CDR3 DNA reads as TGTGCCAGCAGCGAGGTACAGGGGGATACCCCGGAGACCCAGTACTTC.